One and the same sample provided the 6 T cell receptor beta chains below, sequenced in a study of blood T cell repertoires in COVID-19. The data were produced by immunoSEQ multiplex PCR, yet TCRdb's version contains in-frame clones alone and is incomplete. The sample holds fewer than 150,000 clones; about four fifths are singletons and the top ten take 8.8%. The sequenced material came from peripheral blood. The source is a woman at least 80 years old in a cohort sampled during active or convalescent COVID-19.

The V gene is TRBV20-1, the J gene TRBJ1-2, with no clear D. V was cut by 3 bases and J by 2 bases, with 10 bases left in between. CDR3 size: 13 residues. The germline V gene has CDR1 DFQATT and CDR2 SNEGSKA (reference sequence). The CDR3 DNA sequence: TGCAGTGCTAGTTTCCCAGGAAACTATGGCTACACCTTC. Translating gives CSASFPGNYGYTF.

This chain joins TRBV28 and TRBJ2-5, with a weak D call TRBD1 (6 bases). Looked up from germline, CDR1 is MDHEN and CDR2 is SYDVKM. This CDR3 has 15 residues. The V gene lost 6 bases and the J gene lost 4 bases, with 18 bases spanning the gap. The CDR3 DNA is TGTGCCAGCAGCCAGACAGGCCTTCAGGGAGAGACCCAGTACTTC. It encodes CASSQTGLQGETQYF.

The chain is built from TRBV7-9 and TRBJ2-3, with TRBD2 identical over 10 bases. This CDR3 comprises 15 residues. Germline loops: CDR1 SEHNR, CDR2 FQNEAQ (reference sequence). Trimming cost V 7 bases and J 6 bases; bases outside gene matches: 10. CDR3 bases: TGTGCCAGCAACAAAGCGGGGGGGCGCATCGATACGCAGTATTTT. It yields the protein CASNKAGGRIDTQYF. Variable domain in full (rest from reference TRBV7-9 and TRBJ2-3): DTGVSQNPRHKITKRGQNVTFRCDPISEHNRLYWYRQTLGQGPEFLTYFQNEAQLEKSRLLSDRFSAERPKGSFSTLEIQRTEQGDSAMYLCASNKAGGRIDTQYFGPGTRLTVL.

V and J are TRBV5-1 and TRBJ1-2; TRBD1 might be the D (5 bases). V lost 4 bases and J lost 8, with 9 bases in between. The CDR3 contains 11 residues. The germline gives CDR1 SGHRS, CDR2 YFSETQ. The CDR3, as DNA: TGCGCCAGCAGCGTAGACAGAGGCTACACCTTC. Residues: CASSVDRGYTF.

This chain links TRBV19 with TRBJ1-4, with D possibly being TRBD1 (5 bases). Germline lookup yields CDR1 LNHDA and CDR2 SQIVND (reference sequence). V was cut by 7 bases and J by 7 bases, with 19 bases left in between. The CDR3 extends over 15 amino acids. Here the CDR3 reads CASKRYGGLLEKLFF. CDR3 nucleotide sequence: TGTGCCAGTAAGCGGTACGGGGGACTACTTGAAAAACTGTTTTTT.

This chain connects TRBV4-1 to TRBJ2-5; 11 nucleotides match TRBD1. CDR3 size: 15 residues. V was clipped by 3 bases and J by 2 bases; unmatched bases: 2. The germline V gene encodes CDR1 MGHRA and CDR2 YSYEKL. This chain's CDR3 is CASSHGDRGQETQYF. CDR3 sequence (DNA): TGCGCCAGCAGCCACGGGGACAGGGGGCAAGAGACCCAGTACTTC.